By proportion, the clone carrying this TCR beta chain is medium-sized. The antigen remains undetermined. The protocol was immunoSEQ multiplex PCR, while the TCRdb copy is restricted to in-frame clones and leaves out a portion. This sample has around 31,000 clones, with 70% to 80% found just once. This sample was taken from a study of PD-1 blockade in classical Hodgkin lymphoma. Exposure to brentuximab vedotin varied, and each patient had relapsed following autologous stem cell transplantation. Study-wide findings and caveats: It was CD4+ TCR diversity, not CD8+, that rose significantly by C4D1.

With 2 bases removed from V and 9 bases from J, the gap between germline ends came to 5 bases. The germline V gene encodes CDR1 SEHNR and CDR2 FQNEAQ (reference sequence). This CDR3 is built from 12 residues. Here the sequenced sample was peripheral blood mononuclear cells (PBMCs), taken before the second cycle of nivolumab. This chain joins TRBV7-9 and TRBJ1-6, with no clear D. The clonotype comes from a human donor with classical Hodgkin lymphoma. CDR3 sequence: CASSLIGSPLHF. The CDR3, as DNA: TGTGCCAGCAGCTTAATAGGTTCACCCCTCCACTTT.